Listed here is a single T cell receptor (beta chain). Antigen unknown. Libraries were prepared by immunoSEQ multiplex PCR; TCRdb keeps only in-frame clonotypes and omits some of them. Of approximately 20,000 clones listed, around four fifths are singletons. This sample is part of a study of PD-1 blockade in classical Hodgkin lymphoma. The study's findings and limits: By cycle point C4D1, TCR diversity had risen significantly in CD4+ cells (but not CD8+ cells). The diversity seen at baseline in complete responders resembled that of newly diagnosed patients. Newly diagnosed patients were said to have less baseline TCR diversity than healthy donors did.

Regarding time point: cycle 4 day 1 (C4D1), after 6 weeks of nivolumab. Relapse was seen in all patients after autologous stem cell transplantation, and brentuximab vedotin exposure was variable. From thawed PBMCs, CD4+ T cells were purified using magnetic negative selection. The TCR comes from a human donor with classical Hodgkin lymphoma. This sample comprised CD4+ T cells from blood, obtained before the fourth cycle of nivolumab.

CDR3 in amino acids: CASSEVGGYGYTF. Here the CDR3 DNA reads TGTGCCAGCAGTGAAGTAGGGGGCTATGGCTACACCTTC. J is TRBJ1-2 and V is TRBV6-5; weak D call: TRBD1 (6 bases). The ends were cut back, 5 bases at V and 4 bases at J, with 11 bases in the middle. Germline assignment: CDR1 MNHEY and CDR2 SVGAGI. This CDR3 is built from 13 residues.